Presented here are 3 T cell receptor beta chains from one specimen sequenced in a study of shared clonotypes between healthy human individuals. TCRdb keeps only in-frame clones here, not all; method: immunoSEQ multiplex PCR. Among about 2.1 million clones listed, around 93% were seen once. CD45RO-negative CD8 cells positively selected for CCR7 made up the naive population, which excluded terminally differentiated effector memory CD45RA+ cells. Sample: naive CD8+ T cells from PBMCs. These receptor sequences come from a man between 18 and 35 years old in good health. Some clones in this sample may be carry-over from other donors' samples.

On this clone itself: The identical CDR3 is also encoded by other nucleotide sequences in the sample. The chain carries TRBV7-9 and TRBJ1-2; 7 bases are a match to TRBD1. This CDR3 contains 12 residues. Per the germline V gene, CDR1 is SEHNR and CDR2 is FQNEAQ (reference sequence). V shed 4 bases, J shed 6 bases, and the junction held 2 bases outside the gene matches. The CDR3 here is CASSWTGNGYTF. The DNA of the CDR3 is TGTGCCAGCAGCTGGACAGGCAATGGCTACACCTTC. Variable domain in full (rest from reference TRBV7-9 and TRBJ1-2): DTGVSQNPRHKITKRGQNVTFRCDPISEHNRLYWYRQTLGQGPEFLTYFQNEAQLEKSRLLSDRFSAERPKGSFSTLEIQRTEQGDSAMYLCASSWTGNGYTFGSGTRLTVV.

The chain has TRBV5-4 and TRBJ2-6; no firm D call. Germline values: CDR1 SGHNT, CDR2 YYREEE (reference sequence). The germline V and J ends were trimmed by 3 bases and 2 bases, with 18 bases remaining between them. This CDR3 comprises 18 residues. CDR3 region: CASSSGRPMSAGANVLTF. CDR3 nucleotide sequence: TGTGCCAGCAGCTCGGGCCGCCCAATGTCGGCTGGGGCCAACGTCCTGACTTTC. Combining the CDR3 with reference TRBV5-4 and TRBJ2-6 gives the whole variable domain ETGVTQSPTHLIKTRGQQVTLRCSSQSGHNTVSWYQQALGQGPQFIFQYYREEENGRGNFPPRFSGLQFPNYSSELNVNALELDDSALYLCASSSGRPMSAGANVLTFGAGSRLTVL.

The gene calls are TRBV7-2 and TRBJ2-2; D ambiguous. The CDR3 is 16 amino acids. The germline CDR1 and CDR2 sequences are SGHTA and FQGNSA. The ends were cut back, 1 base at V and 1 base at J, with 10 bases in the middle. Written as DNA, the CDR3 is TGTGCCAGCAGCTTAGGGCTTTACCAGAACACCGGGGAGCTGTTTTTT. Protein sequence: CASSLGLYQNTGELFF.